This T cell receptor beta chain was sequenced in a study of blood T cell repertoires in COVID-19. Original data processing: For nucleated cells, counts were estimated from reference gene primer amplification. TCRdb's table, derived via immunoSEQ multiplex PCR, lists solely in-frame clones and lacks some. V, J and clone size are taken as reported in that table, and D and trimming were inferred from the DNA itself. Of over 350,000 clones in the sample, around nine tenths were seen once. The count of this clone is one. The V gene's germline CDR1 is KGHSH and CDR2 LQKENI. V dropped 3 bases and J dropped 1; count of bases not matched to a gene: 5. The CDR3 sequence is 16 residues long. Participant age was roughly 18 to 90 years, and participants resided in fewer than 25 US areas. Donors were grouped by their self-reported clinical history.

The source material was PBMCs or T cells enriched from blood (not recorded which). The genes are TRBV18 and TRBJ2-7, with 11 bases fitting TRBD1. This clonotype was obtained from a woman in her twenties or thirties with acute COVID-19. The CDR3 DNA sequence: TGTGCCAGCTCACCTTCCGGGACAGGGGGGTCCTACGAGCAGTACTTC. This codes for CASSPSGTGGSYEQYF.